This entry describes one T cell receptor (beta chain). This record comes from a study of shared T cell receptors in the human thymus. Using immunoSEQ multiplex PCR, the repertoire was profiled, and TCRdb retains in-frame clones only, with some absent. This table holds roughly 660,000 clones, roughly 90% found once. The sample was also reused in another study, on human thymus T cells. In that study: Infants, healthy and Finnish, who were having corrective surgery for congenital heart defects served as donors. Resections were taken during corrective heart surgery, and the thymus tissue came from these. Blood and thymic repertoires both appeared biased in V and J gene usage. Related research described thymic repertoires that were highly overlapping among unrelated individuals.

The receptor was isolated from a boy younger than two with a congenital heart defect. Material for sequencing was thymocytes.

The CDR3 region has the DNA TGTGCCAGCAGCCTAGCCCACAGGGGCCAAAACTATGGCTACACCTTC. This codes for CASSLAHRGQNYGYTF. The V gene is TRBV5-5, the J gene TRBJ1-2, with 7 bases matching TRBD1. Per germline, CDR1 SGHKS and CDR2 YYEKEE (reference sequence). With V trimmed by 4 bases and J by 2 bases, 11 bases remained unmatched. The CDR3 has 16 amino acids.